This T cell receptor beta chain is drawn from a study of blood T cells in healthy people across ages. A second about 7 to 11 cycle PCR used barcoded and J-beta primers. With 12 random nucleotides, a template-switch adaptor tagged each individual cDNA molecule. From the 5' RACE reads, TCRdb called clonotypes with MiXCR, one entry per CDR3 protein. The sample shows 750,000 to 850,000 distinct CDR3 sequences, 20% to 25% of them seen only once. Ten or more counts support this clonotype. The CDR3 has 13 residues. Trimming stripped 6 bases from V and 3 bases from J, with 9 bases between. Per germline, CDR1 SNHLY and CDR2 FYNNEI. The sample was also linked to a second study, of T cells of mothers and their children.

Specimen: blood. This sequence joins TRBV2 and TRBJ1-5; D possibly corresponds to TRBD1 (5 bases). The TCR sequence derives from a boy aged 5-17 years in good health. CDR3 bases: TGTGCCAGCAGCCCGGGGCTCAATCAGCCCCAGCATTTT. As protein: CASSPGLNQPQHF. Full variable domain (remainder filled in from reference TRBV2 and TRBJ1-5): EPEVTQTPSHQVTQMGQEVILRCVPISNHLYFYWYRQILGQKVEFLVSFYNNEISEKSEIFDDQFSVERPDGSNFTLKIRSTKLEDSAMYFCASSPGLNQPQHFGDGTRLSIL.